This TCR beta chain comes out of a study of cytomegalovirus exposure and HLA in healthy donors. Method: immunoSEQ multiplex PCR; TCRdb's copy keeps in-frame clones and lacks some. The table shows about 250,000 clones, with over 75% occurring only once. Germline V gene sequence: CDR1 WSHSY, CDR2 SAAADI. Trimming stripped 8 bases from V and 0 bases from J, with 17 bases between. The CDR3 runs to 16 residues. Material: PBMCs. The chain couples TRBV10-2 to TRBJ1-5; the D is unclear. This sequence was found in a man aged 18-30 years in good health and CMV-seropositive. The CDR3 loop is CASCTPSLYSNQPQHF. CDR3 sequence (DNA): TGCGCCAGCTGCACCCCAAGCCTGTATAGCAATCAGCCCCAGCATTTT.